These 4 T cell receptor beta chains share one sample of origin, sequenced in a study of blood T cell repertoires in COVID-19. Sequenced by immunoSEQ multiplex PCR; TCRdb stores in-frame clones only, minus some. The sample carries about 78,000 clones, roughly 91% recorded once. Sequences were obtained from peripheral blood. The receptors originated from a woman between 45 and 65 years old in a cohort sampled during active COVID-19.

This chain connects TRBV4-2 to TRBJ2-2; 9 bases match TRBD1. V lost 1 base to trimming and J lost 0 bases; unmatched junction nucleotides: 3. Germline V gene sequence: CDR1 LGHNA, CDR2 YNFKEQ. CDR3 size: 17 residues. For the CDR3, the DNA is TGTGCCAGCAGCCAAGTGGGACAGGGCGCGAACACCGGGGAGCTGTTTTTT. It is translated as CASSQVGQGANTGELFF.

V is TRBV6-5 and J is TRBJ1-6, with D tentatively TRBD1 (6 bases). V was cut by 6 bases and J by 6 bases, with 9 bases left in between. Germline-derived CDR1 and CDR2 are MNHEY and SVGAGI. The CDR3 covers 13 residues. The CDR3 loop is CASRGQFNSPLHF. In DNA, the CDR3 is TGTGCCAGCAGAGGACAGTTTAATTCACCCCTCCACTTT.

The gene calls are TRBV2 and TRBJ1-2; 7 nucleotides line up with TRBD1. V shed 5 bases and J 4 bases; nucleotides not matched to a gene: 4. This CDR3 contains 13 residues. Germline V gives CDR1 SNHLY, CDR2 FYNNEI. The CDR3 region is CASSRDSLYGYTF. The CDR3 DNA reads TGTGCCAGCAGTCGGGACAGCCTCTATGGCTACACCTTC. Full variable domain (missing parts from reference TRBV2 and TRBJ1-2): EPEVTQTPSHQVTQMGQEVILRCVPISNHLYFYWYRQILGQKVEFLVSFYNNEISEKSEIFDDQFSVERPDGSNFTLKIRSTKLEDSAMYFCASSRDSLYGYTFGSGTRLTVV.

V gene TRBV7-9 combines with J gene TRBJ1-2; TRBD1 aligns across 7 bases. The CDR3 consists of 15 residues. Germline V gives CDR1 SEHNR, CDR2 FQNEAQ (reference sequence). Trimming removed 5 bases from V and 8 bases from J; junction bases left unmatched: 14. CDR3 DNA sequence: TGTGCCAGCAGCCCCCGTGGGACAGCCGTTGAAGGCTACACCTTC. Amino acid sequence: CASSPRGTAVEGYTF. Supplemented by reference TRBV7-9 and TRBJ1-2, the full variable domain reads DTGVSQNPRHKITKRGQNVTFRCDPISEHNRLYWYRQTLGQGPEFLTYFQNEAQLEKSRLLSDRFSAERPKGSFSTLEIQRTEQGDSAMYLCASSPRGTAVEGYTFGSGTRLTVV.